This TCR beta chain was retrieved from a study of cytomegalovirus exposure and HLA in healthy donors. This CDR3 contains 13 residues. Trimming cost V 5 bases and J 14 bases; bases outside gene matches: 10. Germline V CDR1 and CDR2: SGHTA, FQGTGA. Sequencing used immunoSEQ multiplex PCR; TCRdb keeps in-frame clones, though not all of them. The data show 80,000 to 100,000 clones, roughly 87% seen once. This clonotype was obtained from a woman between 25 and 40 years old in good health and CMV-seronegative. This chain joins TRBV7-3 and TRBJ2-3, with 10 bases fitting TRBD2. Sequencing input: PBMCs. CDR3 in amino acids: CASSPSTSGAWYF. In DNA, the CDR3 is TGTGCCAGCAGCCCGTCCACTAGCGGGGCGTGGTATTTT.